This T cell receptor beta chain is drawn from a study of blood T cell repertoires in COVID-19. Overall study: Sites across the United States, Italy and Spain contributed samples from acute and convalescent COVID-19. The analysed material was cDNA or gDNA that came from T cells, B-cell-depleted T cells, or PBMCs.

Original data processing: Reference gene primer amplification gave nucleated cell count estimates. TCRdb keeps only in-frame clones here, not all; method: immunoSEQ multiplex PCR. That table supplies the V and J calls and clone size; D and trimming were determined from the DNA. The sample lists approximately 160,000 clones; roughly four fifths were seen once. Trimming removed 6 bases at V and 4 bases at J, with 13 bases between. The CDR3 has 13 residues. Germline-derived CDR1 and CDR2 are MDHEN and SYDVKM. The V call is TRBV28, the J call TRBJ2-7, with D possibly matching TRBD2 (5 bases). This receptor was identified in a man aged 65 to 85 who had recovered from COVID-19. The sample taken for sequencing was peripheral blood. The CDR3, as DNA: TGTGCCAGCAGCACGGCCGAGGGTTACGAGCAGTACTTC. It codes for CASSTAEGYEQYF.